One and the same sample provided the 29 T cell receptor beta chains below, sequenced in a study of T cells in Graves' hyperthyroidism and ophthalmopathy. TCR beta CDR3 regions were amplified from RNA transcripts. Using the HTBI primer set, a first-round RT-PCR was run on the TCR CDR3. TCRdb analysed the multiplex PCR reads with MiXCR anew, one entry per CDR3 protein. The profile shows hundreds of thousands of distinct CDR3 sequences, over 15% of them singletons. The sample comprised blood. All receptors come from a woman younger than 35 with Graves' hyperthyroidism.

The CDR3, as DNA: TGCGCCAGCAGCCTCTCGACAGGGTGGAATCAGCCCCAGCATTTT. It codes for CASSLSTGWNQPQHF. V and J are TRBV4-3 and TRBJ1-5, with 7 bases that match TRBD1. Germline values: CDR1 LGHNA, CDR2 YSLEER. V shed 4 bases, J shed 4 bases, and the junction held 7 bases outside the gene matches. The CDR3 runs to 15 residues.

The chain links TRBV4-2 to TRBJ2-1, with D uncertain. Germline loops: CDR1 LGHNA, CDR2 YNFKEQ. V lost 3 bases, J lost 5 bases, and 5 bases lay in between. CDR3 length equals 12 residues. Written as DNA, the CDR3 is TGTGCCAGCAGCCACCAGGACAATGAGCAGTTCTTC. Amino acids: CASSHQDNEQFF.

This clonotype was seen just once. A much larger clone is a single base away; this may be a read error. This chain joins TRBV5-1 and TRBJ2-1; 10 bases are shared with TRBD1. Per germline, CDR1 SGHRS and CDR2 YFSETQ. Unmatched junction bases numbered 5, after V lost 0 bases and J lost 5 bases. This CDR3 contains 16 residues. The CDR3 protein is CASSLAGQGRHNEQFF. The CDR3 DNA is TGCGCCAGCAGCTTGGCGGGACAGGGGCGACACAATGAGCAGTTCTTC. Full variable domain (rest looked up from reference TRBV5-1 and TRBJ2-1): KAGVTQTPRYLIKTRGQQVTLSCSPISGHRSVSWYQQTPGQGLQFLFEYFSETQRNKGNFPGRFSGRQFSNSRSEMNVSTLELGDSALYLCASSLAGQGRHNEQFFGPGTRLTVL.

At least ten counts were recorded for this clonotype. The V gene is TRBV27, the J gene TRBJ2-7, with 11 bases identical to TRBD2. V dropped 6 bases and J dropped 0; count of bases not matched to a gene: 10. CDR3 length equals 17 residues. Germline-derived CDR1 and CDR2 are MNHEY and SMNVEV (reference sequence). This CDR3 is CASRTTGTSGASYEQYF. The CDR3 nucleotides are TGTGCCAGCAGAACCACCGGGACTAGCGGAGCCTCCTACGAGCAGTACTTC.

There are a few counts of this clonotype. In nucleotides, the CDR3 is TGTGCCAGCAGTGAAGCGCTTCTAGGAAGTCCCCTTTTGGAGCAGTACTTC. This encodes CASSEALLGSPLLEQYF. The V gene is TRBV2, the J gene TRBJ2-7; no clear D gene. Germline CDR1 SNHLY, CDR2 FYNNEI. CDR3 length: 17 amino acids. V was pared by 0 bases and J by 7 bases, with 22 bases between.

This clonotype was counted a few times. This CDR3 reads CASSLGVWSAGDRNIQYF. CDR3 DNA: TGTGCCAGCAGCTTAGGTGTGTGGTCAGCTGGGGATAGGAACATTCAGTACTTC. The chain joins TRBV11-3 to TRBJ2-4; D call uncertain. The CDR3 consists of 18 residues. The germline V and J ends were trimmed by 1 base and 7 bases, with 23 bases remaining between them. Germline V lookup: CDR1 SGHNT, CDR2 YENEEA.

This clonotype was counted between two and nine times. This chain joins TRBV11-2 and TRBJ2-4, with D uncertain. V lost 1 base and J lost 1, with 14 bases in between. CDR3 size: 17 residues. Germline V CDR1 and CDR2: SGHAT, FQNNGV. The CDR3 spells CASSLGPVGMAKNIQYF. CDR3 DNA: TGTGCCAGCAGCTTAGGCCCGGTAGGGATGGCCAAAAACATTCAGTACTTC.

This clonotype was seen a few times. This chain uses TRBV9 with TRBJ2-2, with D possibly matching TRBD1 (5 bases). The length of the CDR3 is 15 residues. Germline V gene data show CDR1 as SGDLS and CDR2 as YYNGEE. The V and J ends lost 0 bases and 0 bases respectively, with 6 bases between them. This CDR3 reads CASSVGQTNTGELFF. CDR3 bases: TGTGCCAGCAGCGTAGGACAGACGAACACCGGGGAGCTGTTTTTT. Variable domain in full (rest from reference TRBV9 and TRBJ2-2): DSGVTQTPKHLITATGQRVTLRCSPRSGDLSVYWYQQSLDQGLQFLIQYYNGEERAKGNILERFSAQQFPDLHSELNLSSLELGDSALYFCASSVGQTNTGELFFGEGSRLTVL.

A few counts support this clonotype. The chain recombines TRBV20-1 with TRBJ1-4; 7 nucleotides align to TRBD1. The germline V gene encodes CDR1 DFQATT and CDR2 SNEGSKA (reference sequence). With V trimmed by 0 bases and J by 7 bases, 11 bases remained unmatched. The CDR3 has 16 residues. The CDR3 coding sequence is TGCAGTGCTAGAGATAGGGAACAGGGGTGGGGTGAAAAACTGTTTTTT. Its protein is CSARDREQGWGEKLFF.

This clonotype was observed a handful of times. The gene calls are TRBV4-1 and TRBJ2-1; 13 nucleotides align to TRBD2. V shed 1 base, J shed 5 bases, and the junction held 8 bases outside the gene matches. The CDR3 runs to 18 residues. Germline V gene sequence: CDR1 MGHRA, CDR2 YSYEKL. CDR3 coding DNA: TGCGCCAGCAGCCAAGCCCCAGGGGGACTAGCGGGACACAATGAGCAGTTCTTC. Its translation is CASSQAPGGLAGHNEQFF.

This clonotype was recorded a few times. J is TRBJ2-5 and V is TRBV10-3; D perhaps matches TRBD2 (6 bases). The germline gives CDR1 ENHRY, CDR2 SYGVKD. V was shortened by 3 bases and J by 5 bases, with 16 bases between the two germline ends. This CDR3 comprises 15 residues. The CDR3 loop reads CAISDSGGMPETQYF. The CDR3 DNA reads TGTGCCATCAGTGACTCCGGGGGTATGCCGGAGACCCAGTACTTC.

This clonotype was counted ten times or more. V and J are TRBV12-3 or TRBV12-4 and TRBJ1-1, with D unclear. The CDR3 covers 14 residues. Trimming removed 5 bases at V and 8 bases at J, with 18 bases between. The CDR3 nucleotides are TGTGCCAGCAGTCTCCGACGGGGAGGAAGGGAAGCTTTCTTT. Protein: CASSLRRGGREAFF.

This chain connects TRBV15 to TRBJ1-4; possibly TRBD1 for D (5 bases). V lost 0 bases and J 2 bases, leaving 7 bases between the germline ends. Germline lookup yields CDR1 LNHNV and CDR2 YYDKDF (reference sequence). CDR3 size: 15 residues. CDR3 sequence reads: CATSRDRGTNEKLFF. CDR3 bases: TGTGCCACCAGCAGAGATCGGGGGACTAATGAAAAACTGTTTTTT.

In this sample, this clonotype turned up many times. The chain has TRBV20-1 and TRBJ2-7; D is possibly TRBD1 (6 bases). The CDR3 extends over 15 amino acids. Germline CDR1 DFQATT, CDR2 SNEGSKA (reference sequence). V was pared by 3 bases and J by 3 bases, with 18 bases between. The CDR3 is CSARPSDRVYYEQYF. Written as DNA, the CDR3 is TGCAGTGCTAGGCCGTCGGACAGAGTGTACTACGAGCAGTACTTC.

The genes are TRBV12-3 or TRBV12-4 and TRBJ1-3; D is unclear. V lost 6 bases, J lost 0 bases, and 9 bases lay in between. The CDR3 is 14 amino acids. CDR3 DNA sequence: TGTGCCAGCAGACGAGGCTTCTCTGGAAACACCATATATTTT. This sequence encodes CASRRGFSGNTIYF.

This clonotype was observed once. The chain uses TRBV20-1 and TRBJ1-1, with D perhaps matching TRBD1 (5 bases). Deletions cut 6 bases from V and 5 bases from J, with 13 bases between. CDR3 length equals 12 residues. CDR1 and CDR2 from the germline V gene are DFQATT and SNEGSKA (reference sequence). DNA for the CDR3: TGCAGTGCGAGGACATGGAAGACTGAAGCTTTCTTT. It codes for CSARTWKTEAFF.

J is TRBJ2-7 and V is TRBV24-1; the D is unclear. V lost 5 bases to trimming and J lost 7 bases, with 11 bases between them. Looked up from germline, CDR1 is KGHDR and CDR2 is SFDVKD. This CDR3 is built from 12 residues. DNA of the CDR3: TGTGCCACCAGTGGCACCGGCCGGGAGCAGTACTTC. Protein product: CATSGTGREQYF.

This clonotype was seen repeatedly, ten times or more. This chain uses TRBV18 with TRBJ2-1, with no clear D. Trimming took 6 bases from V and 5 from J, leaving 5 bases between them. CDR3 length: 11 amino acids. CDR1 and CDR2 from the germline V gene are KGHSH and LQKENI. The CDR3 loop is CASSRHNEQFF. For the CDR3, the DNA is TGTGCCAGCTCGCGTCACAATGAGCAGTTCTTC.

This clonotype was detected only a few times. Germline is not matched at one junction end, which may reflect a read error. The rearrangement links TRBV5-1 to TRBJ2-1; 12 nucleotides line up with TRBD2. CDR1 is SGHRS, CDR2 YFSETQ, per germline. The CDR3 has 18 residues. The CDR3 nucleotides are TGCGCCAGCGGGTGGGGGACTAGCGGGTTTAGCTCCTACAATGAGCAGCTCTTC. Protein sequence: CASGWGTSGFSSYNEQLF.

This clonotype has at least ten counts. The CDR3 DNA sequence: TGTGCCAGCAGCCATCGGAGGAGGGACGGCTACACCTTC. Translated, it gives CASSHRRRDGYTF. This chain links TRBV11-2 with TRBJ1-2; weak D call: TRBD1 (5 bases). The germline V gene encodes CDR1 SGHAT and CDR2 FQNNGV. The CDR3 spans 13 residues. V lost 5 bases to trimming and J lost 8 bases, with 15 bases between them.

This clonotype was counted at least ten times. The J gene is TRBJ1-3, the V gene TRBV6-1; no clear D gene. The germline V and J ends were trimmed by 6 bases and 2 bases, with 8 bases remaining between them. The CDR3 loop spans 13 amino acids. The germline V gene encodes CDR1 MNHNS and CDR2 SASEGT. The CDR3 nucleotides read TGTGCCAGCAGAAGGAGTGCTGGAAACACCATATATTTT. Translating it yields CASRRSAGNTIYF.

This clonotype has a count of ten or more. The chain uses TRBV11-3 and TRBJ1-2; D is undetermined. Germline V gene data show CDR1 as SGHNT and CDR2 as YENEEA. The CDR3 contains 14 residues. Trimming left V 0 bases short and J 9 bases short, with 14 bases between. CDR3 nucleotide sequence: TGTGCCAGCAGCTTAGATCAGACCGGATACAGCTACACCTTC. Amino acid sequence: CASSLDQTGYSYTF.

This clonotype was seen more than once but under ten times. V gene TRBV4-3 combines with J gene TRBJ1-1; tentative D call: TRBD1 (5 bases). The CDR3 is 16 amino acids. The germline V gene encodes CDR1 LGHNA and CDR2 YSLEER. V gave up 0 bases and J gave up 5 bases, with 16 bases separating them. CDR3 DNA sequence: TGCGCCAGCAGCCAAGATCTCCTGACATCAGGGACTGAAGCTTTCTTT. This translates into CASSQDLLTSGTEAFF.

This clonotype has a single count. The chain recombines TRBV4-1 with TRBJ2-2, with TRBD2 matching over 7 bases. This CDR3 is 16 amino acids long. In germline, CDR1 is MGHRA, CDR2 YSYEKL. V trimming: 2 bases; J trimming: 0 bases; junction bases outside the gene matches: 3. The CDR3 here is CASSQFTSANTGELFF. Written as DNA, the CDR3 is TGCGCCAGCAGCCAATTCACTAGCGCGAACACCGGGGAGCTGTTTTTT.

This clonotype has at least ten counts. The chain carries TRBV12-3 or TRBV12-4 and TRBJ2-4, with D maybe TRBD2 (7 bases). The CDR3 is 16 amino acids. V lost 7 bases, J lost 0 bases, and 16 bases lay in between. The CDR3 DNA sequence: TGTGCCAGCACCTTTCGGGGGGCACTAGCCAAAAACATTCAGTACTTC. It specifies CASTFRGALAKNIQYF.

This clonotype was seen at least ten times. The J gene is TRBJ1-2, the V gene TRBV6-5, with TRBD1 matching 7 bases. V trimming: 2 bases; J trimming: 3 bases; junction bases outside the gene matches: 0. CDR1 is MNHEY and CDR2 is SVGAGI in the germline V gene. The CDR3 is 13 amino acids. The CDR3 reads CASSYQGDYGYTF. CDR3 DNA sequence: TGTGCCAGCAGTTACCAGGGGGACTATGGCTACACCTTC.

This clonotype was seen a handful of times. DNA of the CDR3: TGCAGTGCCCTTAGCGGATTATCCTACGAGCAGTACTTC. This encodes CSALSGLSYEQYF. The chain is built from TRBV20-1 and TRBJ2-7; tentatively, D is TRBD2 (6 bases). Germline loops: CDR1 DFQATT, CDR2 SNEGSKA (reference sequence). This CDR3 is 13 amino acids long. Trimming pared 6 bases from V and 1 base from J, leaving 13 bases between.

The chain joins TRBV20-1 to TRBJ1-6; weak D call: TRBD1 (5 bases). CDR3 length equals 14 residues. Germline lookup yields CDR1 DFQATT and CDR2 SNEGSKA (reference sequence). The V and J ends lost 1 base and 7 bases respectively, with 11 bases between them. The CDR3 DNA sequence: TGCAGTGCTAGAGCCGGGACGGAAAATTCACCCCTCCACTTT. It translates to CSARAGTENSPLHF.

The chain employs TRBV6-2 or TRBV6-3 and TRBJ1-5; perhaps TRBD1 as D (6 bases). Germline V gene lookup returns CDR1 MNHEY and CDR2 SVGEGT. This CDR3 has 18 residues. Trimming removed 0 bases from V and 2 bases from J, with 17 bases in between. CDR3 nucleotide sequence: TGTGCCAGCAGTTACTCGATTCTGGGGGGCCGGGGCAATCAGCCCCAGCATTTT. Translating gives CASSYSILGGRGNQPQHF.